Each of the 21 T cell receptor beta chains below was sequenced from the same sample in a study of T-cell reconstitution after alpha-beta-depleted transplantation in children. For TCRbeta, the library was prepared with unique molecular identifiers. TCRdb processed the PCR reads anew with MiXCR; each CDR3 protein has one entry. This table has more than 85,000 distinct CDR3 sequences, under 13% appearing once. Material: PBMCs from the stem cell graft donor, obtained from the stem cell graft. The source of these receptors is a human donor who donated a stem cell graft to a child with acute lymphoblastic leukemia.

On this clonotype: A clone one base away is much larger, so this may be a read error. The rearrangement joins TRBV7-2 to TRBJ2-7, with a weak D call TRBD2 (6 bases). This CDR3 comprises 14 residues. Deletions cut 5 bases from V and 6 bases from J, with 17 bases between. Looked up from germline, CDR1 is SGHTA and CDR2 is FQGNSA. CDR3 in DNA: TGTGCCAGCAGCGACATGGGGGGTGGGATCGAGCAGTACTTC. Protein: CASSDMGGGIEQYF. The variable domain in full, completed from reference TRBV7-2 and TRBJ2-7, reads GAGVSQSPSNKVTEKGKDVELRCDPISGHTALYWYRQSLGQGLEFLIYFQGNSAPDKSGLPSDRFSAERTGGSVSTLTIQRTQQEDSAVYLCASSDMGGGIEQYFGPGTRLTVT.

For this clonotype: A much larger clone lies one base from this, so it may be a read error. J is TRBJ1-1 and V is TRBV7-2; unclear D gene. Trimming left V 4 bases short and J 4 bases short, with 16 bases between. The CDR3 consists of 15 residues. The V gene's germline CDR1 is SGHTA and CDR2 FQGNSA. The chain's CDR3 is CASSSVKGSGTEAFF. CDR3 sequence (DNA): TGTGCCAGCAGCTCAGTTAAGGGATCGGGCACTGAAGCTTTCTTT.

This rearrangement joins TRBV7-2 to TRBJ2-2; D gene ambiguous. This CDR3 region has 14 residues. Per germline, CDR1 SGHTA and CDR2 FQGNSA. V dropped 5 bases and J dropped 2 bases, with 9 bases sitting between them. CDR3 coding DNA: TGTGCCAGCAGCAGACTTTTAAACACCGGGGAGCTGTTTTTT. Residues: CASSRLLNTGELFF. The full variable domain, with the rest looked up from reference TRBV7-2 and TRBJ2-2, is GAGVSQSPSNKVTEKGKDVELRCDPISGHTALYWYRQSLGQGLEFLIYFQGNSAPDKSGLPSDRFSAERTGGSVSTLTIQRTQQEDSAVYLCASSRLLNTGELFFGEGSRLTVL.

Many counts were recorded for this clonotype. CDR3 DNA: TGTGCCAGCAGTTTGGAACCCCATCCTACCACTGAAGCTTTCTTT. Its protein product is CASSLEPHPTTEAFF. This chain links TRBV28 with TRBJ1-1; no firm D call. Germline values: CDR1 MDHEN, CDR2 SYDVKM. The CDR3 has 15 amino acids. The V end lost 3 bases, the J end lost 4 bases, and 15 bases lay between the germline ends.

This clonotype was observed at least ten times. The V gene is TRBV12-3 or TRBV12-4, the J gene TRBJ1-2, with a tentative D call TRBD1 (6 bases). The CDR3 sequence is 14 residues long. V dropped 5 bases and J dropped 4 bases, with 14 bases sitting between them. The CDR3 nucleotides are TGTGCCAGCAGTAAATACAGGGACCCCTATGGCTACACCTTC. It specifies CASSKYRDPYGYTF.

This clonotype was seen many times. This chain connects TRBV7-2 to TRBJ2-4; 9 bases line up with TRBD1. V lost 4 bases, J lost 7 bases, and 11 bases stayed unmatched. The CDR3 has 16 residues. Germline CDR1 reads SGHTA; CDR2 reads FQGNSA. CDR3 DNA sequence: TGTGCCAGCAGCTCGAGAAGACAGGGGGGGATGAACATTCAGTACTTC. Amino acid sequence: CASSSRRQGGMNIQYF.

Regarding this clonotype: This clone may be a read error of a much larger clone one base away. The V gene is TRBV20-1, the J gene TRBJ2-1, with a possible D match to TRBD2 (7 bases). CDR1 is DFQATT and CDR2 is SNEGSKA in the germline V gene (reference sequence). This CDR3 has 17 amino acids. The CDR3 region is CSAAPSGGGTLDNEKFF. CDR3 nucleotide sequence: TGCAGTGCTGCCCCGTCGGGGGGCGGGACCTTAGATAATGAGAAGTTCTTC.

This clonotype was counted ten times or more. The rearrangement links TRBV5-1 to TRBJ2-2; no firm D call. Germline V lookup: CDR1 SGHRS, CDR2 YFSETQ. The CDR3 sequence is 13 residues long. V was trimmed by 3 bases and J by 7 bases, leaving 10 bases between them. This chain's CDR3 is CASSYPSDGELFF. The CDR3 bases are TGCGCCAGCAGCTACCCCTCGGACGGGGAGCTGTTTTTT.

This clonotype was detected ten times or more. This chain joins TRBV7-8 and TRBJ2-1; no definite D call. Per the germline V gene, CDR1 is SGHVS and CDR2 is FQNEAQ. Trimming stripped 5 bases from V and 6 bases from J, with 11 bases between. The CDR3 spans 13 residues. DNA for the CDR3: TGTGCCAGCAGCCGATGGACCTTCAATGAGCAGTTCTTC. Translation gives CASSRWTFNEQFF.

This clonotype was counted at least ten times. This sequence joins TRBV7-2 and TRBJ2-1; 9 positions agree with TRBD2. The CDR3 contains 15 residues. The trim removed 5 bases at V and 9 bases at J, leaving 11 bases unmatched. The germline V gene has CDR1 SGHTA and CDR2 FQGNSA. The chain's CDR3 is CASSRLSGRAPEQFF. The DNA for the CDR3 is TGTGCCAGCAGCCGCCTTAGCGGGAGAGCCCCTGAGCAGTTCTTC.

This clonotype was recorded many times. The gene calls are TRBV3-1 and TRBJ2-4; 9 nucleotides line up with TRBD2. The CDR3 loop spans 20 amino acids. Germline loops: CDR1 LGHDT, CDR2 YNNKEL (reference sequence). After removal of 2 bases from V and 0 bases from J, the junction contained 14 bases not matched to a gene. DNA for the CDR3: TGTGCCAGCAGCCAACCGGCTAGCGGGGCTTACCATCTAGCCAAAAACATTCAGTACTTC. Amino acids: CASSQPASGAYHLAKNIQYF.

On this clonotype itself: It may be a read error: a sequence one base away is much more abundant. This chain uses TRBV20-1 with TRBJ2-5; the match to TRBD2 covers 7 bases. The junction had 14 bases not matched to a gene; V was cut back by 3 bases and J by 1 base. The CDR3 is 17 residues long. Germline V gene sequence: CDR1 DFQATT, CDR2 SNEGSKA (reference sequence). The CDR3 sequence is CSASSPRGEMSQETQYF. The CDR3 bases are TGCAGTGCTAGTTCCCCCCGGGGGGAGATGTCCCAAGAGACCCAGTACTTC.

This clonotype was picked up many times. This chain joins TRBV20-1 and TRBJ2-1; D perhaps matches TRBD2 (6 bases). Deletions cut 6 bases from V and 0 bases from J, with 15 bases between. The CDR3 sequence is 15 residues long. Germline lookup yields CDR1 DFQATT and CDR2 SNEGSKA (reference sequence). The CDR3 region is CSAIGGGVSYNEQFF. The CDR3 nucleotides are TGCAGTGCCATCGGCGGAGGGGTCTCCTACAATGAGCAGTTCTTC.

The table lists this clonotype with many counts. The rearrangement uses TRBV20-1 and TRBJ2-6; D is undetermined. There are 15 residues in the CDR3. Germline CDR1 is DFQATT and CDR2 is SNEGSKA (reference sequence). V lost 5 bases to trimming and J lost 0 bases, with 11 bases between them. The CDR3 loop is CSAPKVNSGANVLTF. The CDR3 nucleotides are TGCAGTGCTCCTAAAGTGAACTCTGGGGCCAACGTCCTGACTTTC.

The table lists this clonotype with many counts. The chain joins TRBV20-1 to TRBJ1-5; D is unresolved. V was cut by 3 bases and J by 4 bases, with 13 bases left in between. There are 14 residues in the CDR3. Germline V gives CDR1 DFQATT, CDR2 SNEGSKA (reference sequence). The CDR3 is CSARSWAANQPQHF. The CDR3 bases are TGCAGTGCTAGGAGTTGGGCAGCAAATCAGCCCCAGCATTTT.

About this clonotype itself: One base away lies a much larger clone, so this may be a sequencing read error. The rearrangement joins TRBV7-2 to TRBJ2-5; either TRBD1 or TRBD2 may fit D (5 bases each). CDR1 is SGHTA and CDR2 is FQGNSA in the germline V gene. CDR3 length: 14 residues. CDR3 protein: CARSTWDGQETQYF. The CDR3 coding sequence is TGTGCCCGCAGCACCTGGGACGGCCAAGAGACCCAGTACTTC.

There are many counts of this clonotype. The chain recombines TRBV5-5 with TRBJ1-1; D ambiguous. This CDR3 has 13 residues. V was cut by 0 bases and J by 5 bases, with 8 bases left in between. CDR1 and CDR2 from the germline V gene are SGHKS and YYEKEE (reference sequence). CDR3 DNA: TGTGCCAGCAGCTTGGCCGCTGGGACTGAAGCTTTCTTT. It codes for CASSLAAGTEAFF. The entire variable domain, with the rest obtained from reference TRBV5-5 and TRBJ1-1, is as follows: DAGVTQSPTHLIKTRGQQVTLRCSPISGHKSVSWYQQVLGQGPQFIFQYYEKEERGRGNFPDRFSARQFPNYSSELNVNALLLGDSALYLCASSLAAGTEAFFGQGTRLTVV.

CDR3 sequence: CSAALPLGKNIQYF. DNA of the CDR3: TGCAGTGCTGCCCTCCCCTTGGGCAAAAACATTCAGTACTTC. The chain uses TRBV20-1 and TRBJ2-4; D is ambiguous. Germline loops: CDR1 DFQATT, CDR2 SNEGSKA (reference sequence). The CDR3 is made up of 14 amino acids. V was trimmed by 5 bases and J by 3 bases, leaving 14 bases between them.

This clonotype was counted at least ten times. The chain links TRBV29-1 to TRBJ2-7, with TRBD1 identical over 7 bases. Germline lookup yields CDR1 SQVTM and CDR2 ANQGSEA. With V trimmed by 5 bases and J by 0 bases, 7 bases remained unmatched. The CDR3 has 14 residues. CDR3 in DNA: TGCAGCGTTATCCGGGACAGCACCTCCTACGAGCAGTACTTC. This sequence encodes CSVIRDSTSYEQYF.

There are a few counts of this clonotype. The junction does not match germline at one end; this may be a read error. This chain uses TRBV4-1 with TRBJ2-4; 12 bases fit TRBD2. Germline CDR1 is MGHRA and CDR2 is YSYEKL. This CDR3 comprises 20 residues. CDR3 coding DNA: TGCGCCAGCAGCCAGGCTAGCGGGGGGGCCGGTTTACTAGCCAAAAACAGTCAGTACTTC. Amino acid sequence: CASSQASGGAGLLAKNSQYF.

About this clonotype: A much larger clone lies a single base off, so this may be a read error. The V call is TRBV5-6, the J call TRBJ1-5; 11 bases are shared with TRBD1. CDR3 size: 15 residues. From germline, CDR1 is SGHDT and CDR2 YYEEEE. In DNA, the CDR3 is TGTGCCAGCAGCAAGGACAGGGGGCTAAATCAGCCCCACCATTTT. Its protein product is CASSKDRGLNQPHHF.